This T cell receptor (beta chain) was sequenced in a study of T cells after yellow fever vaccination. The CDR3 totals 13 residues. Germline CDR1 reads SEHNR; CDR2 reads FQNEAQ (reference sequence). Trimming removed 4 bases at V and 3 bases at J, with 9 bases between. TCRdb fed the 5' RACE reads into MiXCR, producing one record per CDR3 protein. The repertoire holds 280,000 or so distinct CDR3 sequences, with 8.5% to 10% as singletons. The gene calls are TRBV7-9 and TRBJ2-5; D is unclear. The sample was CD4+ T cells sorted from PBMCs, taken 5 days after the yellow fever booster vaccination. This TCR was recovered from a young man who received the YFV17D yellow fever vaccine. The chain's CDR3 is CASSSSWEETQYF. The CDR3 nucleotides read TGTGCCAGCAGCTCTTCATGGGAAGAGACCCAGTACTTC.